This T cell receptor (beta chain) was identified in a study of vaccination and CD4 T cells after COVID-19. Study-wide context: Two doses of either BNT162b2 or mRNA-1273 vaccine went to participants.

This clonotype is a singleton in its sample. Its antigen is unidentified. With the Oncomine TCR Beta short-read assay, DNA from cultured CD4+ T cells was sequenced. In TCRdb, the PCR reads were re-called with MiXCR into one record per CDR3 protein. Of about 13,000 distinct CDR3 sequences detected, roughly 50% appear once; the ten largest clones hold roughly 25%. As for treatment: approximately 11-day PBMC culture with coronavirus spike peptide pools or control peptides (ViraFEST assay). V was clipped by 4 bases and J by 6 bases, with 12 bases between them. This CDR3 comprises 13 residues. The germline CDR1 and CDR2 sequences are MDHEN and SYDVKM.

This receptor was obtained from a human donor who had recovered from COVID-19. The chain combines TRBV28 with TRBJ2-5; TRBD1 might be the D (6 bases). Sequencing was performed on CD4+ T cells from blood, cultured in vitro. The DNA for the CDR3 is TGTGCCAGCAGTTCTCTGGACAGACAGACCCAGTACTTC. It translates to CASSSLDRQTQYF.